Presented here are 31 T cell receptor beta chains from one specimen sequenced in a study of blood T cell repertoires in COVID-19. Assay: immunoSEQ multiplex PCR; the TCRdb copy retains only in-frame clones and omits some. Found here are hundreds of thousands of clones, nearly 90% of them singletons; the top ten hold approximately 0.9%. The sequenced sample was peripheral blood. The receptor source for this set is a man younger than 30 with COVID-19, enrolled during active disease.

The chain is built from TRBV7-2 and TRBJ2-5; 11 positions agree with TRBD2. With V trimmed by 5 bases and J by 6 bases, 11 bases remained unmatched. CDR3 length: 16 amino acids. CDR1 SGHTA and CDR2 FQGNSA come from the germline V gene. The CDR3 is CASSPPGTSGTKTQYF. The CDR3 DNA is TGTGCCAGCAGCCCCCCCGGGACTAGCGGTACAAAGACCCAGTACTTC.

This chain uses TRBV5-4 with TRBJ2-3; the D is unclear. Germline assignment: CDR1 SGHNT and CDR2 YYREEE (reference sequence). V was shortened by 0 bases and J by 2 bases, with 13 bases between the two germline ends. The CDR3 has 16 amino acids. CDR3 nucleotides: TGTGCCAGCAGCTTGGCCGGGTACCGATCCACAGATACGCAGTATTTT. Encoded protein: CASSLAGYRSTDTQYF. Complete variable domain (other parts from reference TRBV5-4 and TRBJ2-3): ETGVTQSPTHLIKTRGQQVTLRCSSQSGHNTVSWYQQALGQGPQFIFQYYREEENGRGNFPPRFSGLQFPNYSSELNVNALELDDSALYLCASSLAGYRSTDTQYFGPGTRLTVL.

The chain links TRBV5-1 to TRBJ2-3; the D gene is possibly TRBD1 (5 bases). Trimming pared 4 bases from V and 0 bases from J, leaving 12 bases between. The CDR3 contains 15 residues. The germline CDR1 and CDR2 sequences are SGHRS and YFSETQ. The CDR3 protein is CASSLTEASTDTQYF. As DNA, the CDR3 is TGCGCCAGCAGCCTGACAGAGGCTAGCACAGATACGCAGTATTTT.

V is TRBV7-8 and J is TRBJ2-7; D unresolved. V lost 1 base and J 0 bases, leaving 4 bases between the germline ends. Germline values: CDR1 SGHVS, CDR2 FQNEAQ. The CDR3 totals 13 residues. The chain's CDR3 is CASSLGPSYEQYF. In nucleotides, the CDR3 is TGTGCCAGCAGCTTAGGGCCCTCCTACGAGCAGTACTTC.

The chain uses TRBV19 and TRBJ1-1; D uncertain. The CDR3 is 13 residues long. The germline V and J ends were trimmed by 3 bases and 0 bases, with 5 bases remaining between them. Germline CDR1 LNHDA, CDR2 SQIVND (reference sequence). CDR3 loop: CASSIQVNTEAFF. DNA for the CDR3: TGTGCCAGTAGTATCCAGGTGAACACTGAAGCTTTCTTT.

This clone was seen a single time. The rearrangement links TRBV4-2 to TRBJ1-3, with 7 bases identical to TRBD1. Trimming cost V 3 bases and J 7 bases; bases outside gene matches: 6. The CDR3 length is 14 residues. Looked up from germline, CDR1 is LGHNA and CDR2 is YNFKEQ. CDR3 region: CASSQGTVENTIYF. CDR3 DNA sequence: TGTGCCAGCAGCCAGGGGACAGTGGAGAACACCATATATTTT.

The chain recombines TRBV2 with TRBJ1-3; 7 bases are a match to TRBD1. Per the germline V gene, CDR1 is SNHLY and CDR2 is FYNNEI. The CDR3 is 14 amino acids. The V gene end was trimmed by 8 bases and the J gene end by 4 bases; junction bases not matched to a gene: 8. CDR3 nucleotides: TGTGCCAGCGGCAGGGGGGATGGAGGAAACACCATATATTTT. Its translation is CASGRGDGGNTIYF.

This sequence joins TRBV1 and TRBJ2-3; TRBD2 is taken as the D call from the table, unchecked against the DNA. TRBV1 is labeled a pseudogene. The CDR3 covers 17 residues. Here the CDR3 reads CTSSPLFASGRGDTQYF. CDR3 in DNA: TGCACCAGCAGCCCCCTCTTTGCTAGCGGGAGGGGAGATACGCAGTATTTT.

This clone was picked up one time. The chain couples TRBV7-9 to TRBJ1-1; TRBD1 agrees at 7 bases. The CDR3 is 17 amino acids. Germline values: CDR1 SEHNR, CDR2 FQNEAQ (reference sequence). With 2 bases clipped from V and 3 bases from J, the junction kept 12 bases outside the gene matches. The CDR3 spells CASSLRGRWGKDTEAFF. The CDR3 nucleotides are TGTGCCAGCAGCTTAAGGGGGCGATGGGGGAAGGACACTGAAGCTTTCTTT.

This clone came up once. DNA of the CDR3: TGTGCCAGCCGACGATCGCTAGCGGGGGGAGAGACCCAGTACTTC. Translation gives CASRRSLAGGETQYF. The rearrangement links TRBV6-5 to TRBJ2-5; TRBD2 aligns across 11 bases. The V segment lost 8 bases and the J segment 4 bases; nucleotides outside the gene matches: 9. The germline V gene encodes CDR1 MNHEY and CDR2 SVGAGI. This CDR3 has 15 residues.

V gene TRBV7-9 combines with J gene TRBJ1-2; D gene uncertain. Per germline, CDR1 SEHNR and CDR2 FQNEAQ (reference sequence). V lost 2 bases and J 8 bases, leaving 9 bases between the germline ends. The CDR3 extends over 12 amino acids. The CDR3 here is CASSLWGEGYTF. The CDR3, as DNA: TGTGCCAGCAGCTTATGGGGAGAAGGCTACACCTTC.

This chain joins TRBV27 and TRBJ1-1; 7 bases map to TRBD1. This CDR3 is built from 14 residues. Germline values: CDR1 MNHEY, CDR2 SMNVEV (reference sequence). V lost 5 bases and J lost 7; bases outside the gene matches: 10. CDR3 sequence: CASSPYRGWVEAFF. CDR3 sequence (DNA): TGTGCCAGCAGTCCTTACAGGGGATGGGTTGAAGCTTTCTTT.

This rearrangement joins TRBV18 to TRBJ1-1; no reliable D call. The CDR3 loop spans 14 amino acids. Per germline, CDR1 KGHSH and CDR2 LQKENI. V lost 3 bases, J lost 1 base, and 9 bases lay in between. The CDR3 region is CASSPGTGNTEAFF. CDR3 bases: TGTGCCAGCTCACCCGGAACGGGGAACACTGAAGCTTTCTTT.

This sequence joins TRBV2 and TRBJ1-5; D unresolved. This CDR3 region has 13 residues. Trimming pared 4 bases from V and 0 bases from J, leaving 4 bases between. Germline CDR1 and CDR2: SNHLY and FYNNEI. The CDR3 here is CASSAVSNQPQHF. The CDR3 DNA reads TGTGCCAGCAGTGCCGTTAGCAATCAGCCCCAGCATTTT.

The chain links TRBV5-1 to TRBJ2-2; TRBD2 might be the D (5 bases). CDR1 and CDR2 (germline): SGHRS, YFSETQ. This CDR3 has 15 residues. Trimming cost V 1 base and J 6 bases, with 13 bases left between them. CDR3 residues: CASSLSGELAGELFF. Written as DNA, the CDR3 is TGCGCCAGCAGCTTGTCCGGGGAACTGGCCGGGGAGCTGTTTTTT.

This chain joins TRBV19 and TRBJ2-3; tentatively, D is TRBD2 (5 bases). Germline V gene sequence: CDR1 LNHDA, CDR2 SQIVND (reference sequence). V was shortened by 5 bases and J by 0 bases, with 15 bases between the two germline ends. The CDR3 consists of 16 residues. The CDR3 is CASSALRGPSTDTQYF. For the CDR3, the DNA is TGTGCCAGTAGTGCACTCCGGGGTCCTAGCACAGATACGCAGTATTTT.

The genes are TRBV24-1 and TRBJ1-2; D is unclear. Trimming removed 4 bases at V and 7 bases at J, with 15 bases between. This CDR3 is 14 amino acids long. Germline values: CDR1 KGHDR, CDR2 SFDVKD. CDR3 amino acids: CATSDPRGSSGYTF. The CDR3 DNA is TGTGCCACCAGTGACCCCCGTGGCTCTAGTGGCTACACCTTC.

This clone was seen only once. V and J are TRBV4-1 and TRBJ1-6; 9 bases map to TRBD1. V dropped 3 bases and J dropped 7; count of bases not matched to a gene: 7. CDR1 and CDR2 from the germline V gene are MGHRA and YSYEKL. This CDR3 spans 16 amino acids. CDR3 DNA sequence: TGCGCCAGCAGCCAGGAACAGGGGGCTCTGAATTCACCCCTCCACTTT. Translated, it gives CASSQEQGALNSPLHF.

V gene TRBV3-1 (or the pseudogene TRBV3-2) combines with J gene TRBJ2-7, with TRBD2 identical over 9 bases. CDR3 length: 17 residues. CDR1 and CDR2 (germline): LGHDT, YNNKEL (reference sequence). V was pared by 4 bases and J by 2 bases, with 12 bases of the junction left unmatched. CDR3 sequence: CASSPLGASGAPYEQYF. The CDR3, as DNA: TGTGCCAGCAGCCCCCTGGGTGCTAGCGGGGCCCCCTACGAGCAGTACTTC.

This chain joins TRBV15 and TRBJ1-1; 8 nucleotides align to TRBD1. The germline V gene encodes CDR1 LNHNV and CDR2 YYDKDF (reference sequence). V gave up 4 bases and J gave up 4 bases; unmatched junction bases: 8. The CDR3 length is 15 residues. CDR3 sequence reads: CATSTRTGGTTEAFF. CDR3 bases: TGTGCCACCAGCACTCGAACAGGGGGGACCACTGAAGCTTTCTTT.

The chain has TRBV6-1 and TRBJ2-3; possible D gene TRBD1, 5 bases. Deletions cut 2 bases from V and 11 bases from J, with 17 bases between. Germline lookup yields CDR1 MNHNS and CDR2 SASEGT. The CDR3 loop spans 14 amino acids. This CDR3 is CASSEMKGPQGQYF. DNA of the CDR3: TGTGCCAGCAGTGAAATGAAGGGGCCCCAGGGGCAGTATTTT.

The V call is TRBV18, the J call TRBJ1-1, with D possibly matching TRBD1 (5 bases). Germline CDR1 is KGHSH and CDR2 is LQKENI. The CDR3 contains 13 residues. The CDR3, as DNA: TGTGTGGCCAGACAGACCATGAACACTGAAGCTTTCTTT. It encodes CVARQTMNTEAFF. Together with reference TRBV18 and TRBJ1-1, the CDR3 gives the full variable domain: NAGVMQNPRHLVRRRGQEARLRCSPMKGHSHVYWYRQLPEEGLKFMVYLQKENIIDESGMPKERFSAEFPKEGPSILRIQQVVRGDSAAYFCVARQTMNTEAFFGQGTRLTVV.

The chain recombines TRBV5-1 with TRBJ2-5, with D tentatively TRBD2 (5 bases). The germline V gene encodes CDR1 SGHRS and CDR2 YFSETQ. V lost 4 bases and J lost 1, with 14 bases in between. The CDR3 sequence is 15 residues long. The CDR3 loop reads CASSLRSGGQETQYF. The CDR3 coding sequence is TGCGCCAGCAGCCTGAGGAGCGGAGGCCAAGAGACCCAGTACTTC.

J is TRBJ2-3 and V is TRBV21-1; TRBD2, as called in the table, went unchecked against the DNA. TRBV21-1 is listed as a pseudogene. The CDR3 is 16 residues long. CDR3 in amino acids: CASSKGMTSGSDTQYF. The CDR3 DNA is TGTGCCAGCAGCAAAGGGATGACTAGCGGGAGCGATACGCAGTATTTT.

This clone has just one count. The chain uses TRBV6-5 and TRBJ2-1, with 12 bases that match TRBD2. This CDR3 contains 15 residues. Germline lookup yields CDR1 MNHEY and CDR2 SVGAGI. The ends lost 3 bases at V and 8 bases at J; junction bases unmatched: 5. DNA for the CDR3: TGTGCCAGCAGTTATTCGACTAGCGGGAGTTATGAGCAGTTCTTC. It is translated as CASSYSTSGSYEQFF.

The rearrangement joins TRBV29-1 to TRBJ2-5; D not certain. V was clipped by 7 bases and J by 5 bases, with 8 bases between them. The germline gives CDR1 SQVTM, CDR2 ANQGSEA. The CDR3 loop spans 10 amino acids. CDR3 sequence reads: CSANGETQYF. As DNA, the CDR3 is TGCAGCGCCAACGGGGAGACCCAGTACTTC.

This chain links TRBV19 with TRBJ2-7; TRBD2 is a possible D gene (6 bases). This CDR3 is 14 amino acids long. Germline V gives CDR1 LNHDA, CDR2 SQIVND (reference sequence). The germline V and J ends were trimmed by 5 bases and 7 bases, with 18 bases remaining between them. This CDR3 is CASSLRTGGVEQYF. CDR3 DNA sequence: TGTGCCAGTAGTCTTCGGACCGGGGGTGTGGAGCAGTACTTC.

The chain joins TRBV7-8 to TRBJ2-6; D perhaps matches TRBD1 (5 bases). The length of the CDR3 is 18 residues. The germline V gene has CDR1 SGHVS and CDR2 FQNEAQ. V was cut by 2 bases and J by 0 bases, with 14 bases left in between. The CDR3 loop is CASSLYRLRGSGANVLTF. The CDR3 DNA is TGTGCCAGCAGCTTATACAGGCTTAGAGGCTCTGGGGCCAACGTCCTGACTTTC.

The chain couples TRBV6-5 to TRBJ2-5; tentative D call: TRBD2 (6 bases). The V gene's germline CDR1 is MNHEY and CDR2 SVGAGI. V was clipped by 2 bases and J by 1 base, with 8 bases between them. The CDR3 has 14 amino acids. CDR3 sequence (DNA): TGTGCCAGCAGTTACAGCGGGCCCCAAGAGACCCAGTACTTC. Residues: CASSYSGPQETQYF.

The V call is TRBV6-4, the J call TRBJ2-7, with 8 positions matching TRBD1. CDR1 and CDR2 (germline): MRHNA, SNTAGT. V lost 10 bases, J lost 5 bases, and 13 bases stayed unmatched. The CDR3 is 14 amino acids. The CDR3 region is CATHPQDRENEQYF. The DNA of the CDR3 is TGTGCCACCCATCCCCAGGACAGGGAGAACGAGCAGTACTTC.

The rearrangement links TRBV5-5 to TRBJ2-3, with 8 bases that match TRBD2. This CDR3 comprises 14 residues. Looked up from germline, CDR1 is SGHKS and CDR2 is YYEKEE (reference sequence). The V segment lost 3 bases and the J segment 8 bases; nucleotides outside the gene matches: 8. CDR3 protein: CASSSAGGEVTQYF. CDR3 DNA: TGTGCCAGCAGCTCCGCGGGGGGAGAGGTTACGCAGTATTTT.